What follows are 25 T cell receptor beta chains derived from one specimen sequenced in a study of T cells in Graves' hyperthyroidism and ophthalmopathy. Template material for amplifying TCR beta CDR3 regions consisted of RNA transcripts. Initially, a first-round RT-PCR of the TCR CDR3 employed the HTBI primer set. TCRdb re-derived calls from the multiplex PCR reads in MiXCR, one entry per CDR3 protein. Of 500,000 or so distinct CDR3 sequences in the sample, roughly a sixth were seen once. The sample was blood. The origin of the receptors is a woman between 18 and 29 years old with Graves' ophthalmopathy.

At least ten counts were recorded for this clonotype. DNA for the CDR3: TGTGCCAGCAGTTCACGAAACGTAGCGGCAGGGACCGGGGAGCTGTTTTTT. This gives the protein CASSSRNVAAGTGELFF. The chain links TRBV27 to TRBJ2-2; maybe TRBD2 (6 bases). Germline CDR1 reads MNHEY; CDR2 reads SMNVEV (reference sequence). V was shortened by 4 bases and J by 5 bases, with 20 bases between the two germline ends. The CDR3 extends over 17 amino acids.

This clonotype has ten or more counts. The chain couples TRBV28 to TRBJ1-2; D is unresolved. The germline gives CDR1 MDHEN, CDR2 SYDVKM. V lost 4 bases to trimming and J lost 4 bases, with 4 bases between them. CDR3 size: 11 residues. For the CDR3, the DNA is TGTGCCAGCAGTTCGAGCTATGGCTACACCTTC. Amino acids: CASSSSYGYTF.

This clonotype was detected many times. This chain connects TRBV3-1 to TRBJ2-6; no clear D gene. Per the germline V gene, CDR1 is LGHDT and CDR2 is YNNKEL (reference sequence). The CDR3 contains 15 residues. Trimming removed 0 bases at V and 0 bases at J, with 3 bases between. CDR3 nucleotides: TGTGCCAGCAGCCAAGACCTCTCTGGGGCCAACGTCCTGACTTTC. Protein: CASSQDLSGANVLTF.

This chain links TRBV12-3 or TRBV12-4 with TRBJ2-7; possible D gene TRBD1, 6 bases. The CDR3 has 10 residues. Trimming cost V 8 bases and J 6 bases, with 8 bases left between them. DNA for the CDR3: TGTGCCAGCGGGGGCACCGAGCAGTACTTC. Translated, it gives CASGGTEQYF.

This clonotype was seen many times. V is TRBV7-3 and J is TRBJ1-2, with 8 bases aligning to TRBD1. Germline V gene lookup returns CDR1 SGHTA and CDR2 FQGTGA. The length of the CDR3 is 20 residues. V gave up 1 base and J gave up 0 bases; unmatched junction bases: 16. DNA for the CDR3: TGTGCCAGCAGCTTAATTGGTGGGACCGGGACAGGACCCTCTAACTATGGCTACACCTTC. Protein: CASSLIGGTGTGPSNYGYTF.

Ten or more counts support this clonotype. This sequence joins TRBV11-2 and TRBJ2-3, with D unresolved. The germline V and J ends were trimmed by 2 bases and 1 base, with 10 bases remaining between them. The CDR3 covers 15 residues. Germline V gives CDR1 SGHAT, CDR2 FQNNGV. In DNA form, the CDR3 reads TGTGCCAGCAGCTTACTCAGTAAGGGCACAGATACGCAGTATTTT. Translation gives CASSLLSKGTDTQYF.

This clonotype was seen repeatedly, ten times or more. The chain is built from TRBV2 and TRBJ2-7, with 8 nucleotides matching TRBD1. Germline-derived CDR1 and CDR2 are SNHLY and FYNNEI. The V and J ends lost 3 bases and 3 bases, in that order; junction bases with no gene match: 4. The CDR3 totals 14 residues. The CDR3 here is CASSDRTGSYEQYF. The CDR3 nucleotides read TGTGCCAGCAGTGATAGGACAGGGAGCTACGAGCAGTACTTC. Based on the CDR3 plus reference TRBV2 and TRBJ2-7, the full variable domain is EPEVTQTPSHQVTQMGQEVILRCVPISNHLYFYWYRQILGQKVEFLVSFYNNEISEKSEIFDDQFSVERPDGSNFTLKIRSTKLEDSAMYFCASSDRTGSYEQYFGPGTRLTVT.

As to this clonotype: One junction end disagrees with the germline gene, perhaps due to a read error. V is TRBV10-3 and J is TRBJ2-7; the match to TRBD2 covers 14 bases. This CDR3 has 16 amino acids. The germline gives CDR1 ENHRY, CDR2 SYGVKD. CDR3 loop: CAITPGLAGVPRERYF. CDR3 coding DNA: TGTGCCATCACCCCGGGACTAGCGGGAGTCCCCCGCGAGCGGTACTTC.

The V and J genes are TRBV6-1 and TRBJ1-4; D unclear. Trimming removed 2 bases from V and 3 bases from J, with 10 bases in between. The CDR3 runs 15 residues. The germline V gene has CDR1 MNHNS and CDR2 SASEGT. This CDR3 is CASSETFSSNEKLFF. For the CDR3, the DNA is TGTGCCAGCAGTGAAACTTTCAGCTCTAATGAAAAACTGTTTTTT.

At least ten counts were recorded for this clonotype. The chain links TRBV20-1 to TRBJ2-1, with D perhaps matching TRBD2 (5 bases). This CDR3 is built from 14 residues. The germline V and J ends were trimmed by 3 bases and 8 bases, with 17 bases remaining between them. In germline, CDR1 is DFQATT, CDR2 SNEGSKA (reference sequence). DNA for the CDR3: TGCAGTGCTAGCGGCGCTAGGGAGAGCTATGAGCAGTTCTTC. It specifies CSASGARESYEQFF.

This clonotype was detected ten times or more. The J gene is TRBJ1-2, the V gene TRBV3-1; D not certain. The CDR3 sequence is 14 residues long. Between the trimmed V and J ends, which lost 4 bases and 2 bases, there was a span of 11 bases. In germline, CDR1 is LGHDT, CDR2 YNNKEL (reference sequence). The CDR3 is CASSRRTENYGYTF. DNA of the CDR3: TGTGCCAGCAGCCGACGGACGGAAAACTATGGCTACACCTTC.

Concerning this clonotype: This may arise from a read error, as a much more abundant clone is one base away. This rearrangement joins TRBV27 to TRBJ1-4; D is undetermined. Germline V gives CDR1 MNHEY, CDR2 SMNVEV (reference sequence). Trimming removed 6 bases at V and 4 bases at J, with 12 bases between. CDR3 length: 14 amino acids. This CDR3 is CASRRTVFNEKLFF. The DNA of the CDR3 is TGTGCCAGCAGGAGGACGGTCTTTAATGAAAAACTGTTTTTT. The variable domain in full, with the rest retrieved from reference TRBV27 and TRBJ1-4, is EAQVTQNPRYLITVTGKKLTVTCSQNMNHEYMSWYRQDPGLGLRQIYYSMNVEVTDKGDVPEGYKVSRKEKRNFPLILESPSPNQTSLYFCASRRTVFNEKLFFGSGTQLSVL.

This clonotype was found many times. The chain combines TRBV4-2 with TRBJ1-3; TRBD1 is a possible D gene (6 bases). The CDR3 consists of 18 residues. Trimming took off 0 bases at V and 3 bases at J, with 18 bases between the two ends. In germline, CDR1 is LGHNA, CDR2 YNFKEQ. The CDR3 sequence: CASSQEVGQGSLGNTIYF. DNA of the CDR3: TGTGCCAGCAGCCAAGAAGTAGGGCAGGGGTCCCTTGGAAACACCATATATTTT.

Ten or more counts support this clonotype. This chain joins TRBV6-1 and TRBJ2-7; a weak D match, TRBD2 (5 bases). The CDR3 spans 11 residues. The germline CDR1 and CDR2 sequences are MNHNS and SASEGT. Trimming took 6 bases from V and 6 from J, leaving 9 bases between them. The CDR3 nucleotides read TGTGCCAGCAGGGTAGAGGGCGAGCAGTACTTC. Translating it yields CASRVEGEQYF.

J is TRBJ1-6 and V is TRBV5-6; no clear D. CDR1 and CDR2 (germline): SGHDT, YYEEEE. The CDR3 covers 13 residues. V lost 0 bases and J lost 14, with 12 bases in between. Here the CDR3 reads CASSLGAREALHF. The DNA for the CDR3 is TGTGCCAGCAGCTTGGGGGCCCGGGAAGCCCTCCACTTT.

This clonotype was recorded many times. V and J are TRBV20-1 and TRBJ2-1; no clear D. The germline V gene encodes CDR1 DFQATT and CDR2 SNEGSKA (reference sequence). The V end lost 4 bases, the J end lost 6 bases, and 10 bases lay between the germline ends. The CDR3 consists of 12 residues. CDR3 protein: CSATNTGNEQFF. The CDR3 DNA reads as TGCAGTGCTACGAACACCGGCAATGAGCAGTTCTTC.

This clonotype was counted many times. This chain links TRBV7-3 with TRBJ2-3; TRBD2 aligns across 8 bases. After removal of 5 bases from V and 3 bases from J, the junction contained 7 bases not matched to a gene. The CDR3 extends over 15 amino acids. Germline CDR1 and CDR2: SGHTA and FQGTGA. Written as DNA, the CDR3 is TGTGCCAGCAGCCCAGGGAGCGGGAGTACAGATACGCAGTATTTT. It specifies CASSPGSGSTDTQYF.

This clonotype came up many times. The chain is built from TRBV5-8 and TRBJ2-7; D possibly corresponds to TRBD2 (5 bases). CDR1 and CDR2 (germline): SGHTS, YDEGEE. CDR3 length equals 15 residues. V was clipped by 0 bases and J by 0 bases, with 10 bases between them. The CDR3 spells CASSLVGVNSYEQYF. CDR3 nucleotides: TGTGCCAGCAGCTTGGTCGGGGTGAACTCCTACGAGCAGTACTTC.

In its sample, this clonotype was seen many times. The chain uses TRBV28 and TRBJ1-1; D perhaps matches TRBD1 (5 bases). Deletions cut 5 bases from V and 3 bases from J, with 16 bases between. Germline assignment: CDR1 MDHEN and CDR2 SYDVKM. The CDR3 is 15 residues long. In nucleotides, the CDR3 is TGTGCCAGCAGTAACCCAGGGTCCTCGGACACTGAAGCTTTCTTT. It yields the protein CASSNPGSSDTEAFF.

This clonotype was picked up many times. This CDR3 reads CASSLRAGGRLEQYF. DNA of the CDR3: TGTGCCAGCAGTTTACGGGCAGGGGGTCGACTCGAGCAGTACTTC. The V and J genes are TRBV28 and TRBJ2-7, with 7 positions matching TRBD1. The germline V gene has CDR1 MDHEN and CDR2 SYDVKM. Germline trimming cut 2 bases from V and 6 bases from J; bases unmatched to any gene: 10. The CDR3 loop spans 15 amino acids.

This clonotype turned up a few times. The chain uses TRBV20-1 and TRBJ2-5, with TRBD2 matching 7 bases. Germline V gives CDR1 DFQATT, CDR2 SNEGSKA (reference sequence). The CDR3 consists of 14 residues. The ends lost 6 bases at V and 5 bases at J; junction bases unmatched: 12. Here the CDR3 DNA reads TGCAGTGCAGAGAAGGGCAGGGAGGGGGAGACCCAGTACTTC. Protein: CSAEKGREGETQYF.

The sample holds a few counts of this clonotype. V gene TRBV20-1 combines with J gene TRBJ1-5, with 7 bases aligning to TRBD1. Germline CDR1 DFQATT, CDR2 SNEGSKA (reference sequence). The CDR3 runs 15 residues. The V and J ends lost 5 bases and 4 bases, in that order; junction bases with no gene match: 11. The CDR3 sequence is CSARITGETNQPQHF. DNA of the CDR3: TGCAGTGCTCGAATTACAGGGGAAACTAATCAGCCCCAGCATTTT.

The V call is TRBV12-3 or TRBV12-4, the J call TRBJ2-5; 8 nucleotides match TRBD2. J was trimmed by 2 bases and V by 6 bases; bases with no gene match: 11. The CDR3 spans 16 residues. The DNA of the CDR3 is TGTGCCAGCAGCCTTTCCGGGGGGGGGGGGCAAGAGACCCAGTACTTC. As protein: CASSLSGGGGQETQYF.

A few counts support this clonotype. The chain links TRBV29-1 to TRBJ1-2; 8 bases align to TRBD1. This CDR3 has 14 amino acids. Germline V gives CDR1 SQVTM, CDR2 ANQGSEA. The junction had 11 bases not matched to a gene; V was cut back by 7 bases and J by 4 bases. CDR3 sequence: CSAEGADRVYGYTF. CDR3 nucleotides: TGCAGCGCCGAGGGGGCGGACAGGGTCTATGGCTACACCTTC.

This clonotype was seen at least ten times. J is TRBJ1-1 and V is TRBV30; D gene uncertain. CDR1 is GTSNPN and CDR2 is SVGIG in the germline V gene (reference sequence). V was pared by 2 bases and J by 1 base, with 8 bases between. The CDR3 runs to 13 residues. The CDR3 region has the DNA TGTGCCTGGAGTCGGGGAGGGAACACTGAAGCTTTCTTT. This encodes CAWSRGGNTEAFF.